This T cell receptor beta chain was found in a study of read filtering for tumor transcriptome and immune sequencing (dated by TCRdb to about 2020). Some background on the complete study: The cohort had approximately 16 male and more than 12 female patients with a mean age of roughly 70 years, ranging from 47 to 80. Under revised international staging, about eight patients fell into R-ISS I, around 15 into R-ISS II and more than five into R-ISS III. After DNase treatment, whole-transcriptome libraries were prepared with the TruSeq RNA Access Library Prep Kit. Per sample, about 4.05 to 10.27 million TCR-region mapped reads were obtained with IR-seq, compared with only roughly 75 to 1,400 with RNA-seq. Using the same bone marrow samples, the study ran both targeted immune repertoire sequencing and bulk whole-transcriptome sequencing and then compared the TCR repertoires from each method. One of the main goals was to work out a read-filtering strategy for immune repertoire data, in particular whether clonotypes backed by only a single read should be removed. Beyond this particular receptor, the publication reports: The sorted CD138-negative fraction was composed of a mixed bone marrow immune population rather than of purified T cells. The correlation between IR-seq and RNA-seq shared clonotype proportions rose when single-read clonotypes were removed. Single-read clonotypes made up roughly 82% of clonotypes but roughly 3.2% of total reads in IR-seq, and less than 75% of clonotypes and about 45% of reads in RNA-seq. Compared with RNA-seq, IR-seq captured clonotypes at much greater depth and more reliably, and a smaller IR-seq throughput was enough to identify most of the shared clonotypes.

A remark on this clonotype: The target of this receptor is not known. Per-nucleotide qualities are absent, and no much larger clonotype sits a single base away.

According to the germline V gene, CDR1 reads SGHDN and CDR2 reads FVKESK. There are 14 amino acids in the CDR3, from cysteine to phenylalanine inclusive. CDR3 DNA is the only sequence kept; it has 42 bases, read in frame from the first base. Trimming removed 1 base from V and 6 bases from J; the gene matches leave 6 bases unexplained. The Immunoverse kit was used to build TCR libraries from roughly 370 ng RNA, with molecular barcoded adaptors covering alpha/delta and beta/gamma chains. TCR library preparation used the same RNA that went into transcriptome sequencing. Sequencing of the TCR libraries was done on an Illumina HiSeq 4000 with 2 x 150 cycles. Turning to the authors' computational methods: MiXCR aligned TCR reads to human V, D, J and C references and assembled the aligned reads into CDR3 clonotypes, with quality filtering and error correction included. Clonotype counts and gene usage diversity were analyzed with the tcR package in R. For inspection of raw mapping reads, RNA-seq reads were mapped by STAR aligner version 2.5.3a onto GRCh37 of the human genome. To test the effect of sequencing depth on detected clonotypes, IR-seq fastq files were randomly downsampled using Seqtk 1.3. TCRdb reworked the public reads: Q25 trimming with fastp, MiXCR clone assembly, productive beta chains retained. For every CDR3 protein sequence, its rows merge into one entry that carries the most common genes and DNA. These V and J calls rely on TCRdb rather than the paper's analysis. The sample data list several hundred distinct CDR3 sequences, and 75% to 85% of these were observed just once. Approximately 23% of the sample goes to the ten largest clones.

Bone marrow was sampled from every patient at the time of active disease. Isolation of bone marrow mononuclear cells was performed by Ficoll-Hypaque density gradient centrifugation. Myeloma plasma cells were removed and CD138-negative cells were obtained by negative selection following labeling with CD138 magnetic microbeads on a MACS separator. Flow cytometry on an Attune NxT with CD138 antibodies was used to check the purity of the isolated cells. TRIzol reagent was used to extract total RNA, and a NanoDrop spectrophotometer was used to quantify the extracted RNA. Paired RNA-seq and IR-seq were performed on the CD138-negative bone marrow sample of each patient.

What was sequenced was a population of CD138-negative cells sorted from bone marrow. Sample cell subset or site, as interpreted from the label and publication: bone marrow mononuclear cells depleted of CD138+ plasma/myeloma cells by negative magnetic selection. The sequence came from a donor at least 40 years old with multiple myeloma. This table probably holds off-target reads from a library built for another chain. This chain is built from TRBV14 and TRBJ2-7; TRBD1 agrees with 7 junctional bases. CDR3 reads: CASSQGGTASEQYF. The nucleotide sequence reads TGTGCCAGCAGCCAAGGTGGGACAGCCTCCGAGCAGTACTTC.